Below are 10 T cell receptor beta chains sequenced from a single sample in a study of cytomegalovirus exposure and HLA in healthy donors. Primers included in the PCR were 60 Vbeta and 13 Jbeta primers. Method: immunoSEQ multiplex PCR; TCRdb's copy keeps in-frame clones and lacks some. The table includes some 130,000 clones, more than 80% detected once. Material: PBMCs. These receptors all stem from a middle-aged man in good health and CMV-seronegative.

As for this clone: The same CDR3 is also encoded by other DNA sequences in this sample. This chain links TRBV6-1 with TRBJ1-2; D is unclear. The CDR3 is made up of 13 amino acids. Germline CDR1 MNHNS, CDR2 SASEGT. Trimming removed 2 bases from V and 2 bases from J, with 6 bases in between. The DNA for the CDR3 is TGTGCCAGCAGTGAACCAGAAAACTATGGCTACACCTTC. It translates to CASSEPENYGYTF.

The chain couples TRBV6-4 to TRBJ2-1; 12 nucleotides line up with TRBD2. The CDR3 extends over 18 amino acids. CDR1 MRHNA and CDR2 SNTAGT come from the germline V gene. Losses at the gene ends were 6 bases for V and 0 bases for J; bases not matched to a gene: 9. The CDR3 DNA sequence: TGTGCCAGCAGCTCCCTAGCGGGGGGGTCCCTCTCCTACAATGAGCAGTTCTTC. Its translation: CASSSLAGGSLSYNEQFF.

This chain links TRBV5-6 with TRBJ2-5, with a weak D call TRBD2 (5 bases). V was shortened by 0 bases and J by 2 bases, with 14 bases between the two germline ends. The germline V gene has CDR1 SGHDT and CDR2 YYEEEE. This CDR3 contains 16 residues. The CDR3 region is CASSLAGNSIQETQYF. CDR3 nucleotides: TGTGCCAGCAGCTTGGCCGGGAACTCTATTCAAGAGACCCAGTACTTC.

This chain uses TRBV19 with TRBJ2-1, with 9 nucleotides matching TRBD1. Trimming at V came to 4 bases and at J to 4 bases, leaving 5 bases not matched to a gene. Per germline, CDR1 LNHDA and CDR2 SQIVND (reference sequence). This CDR3 has 15 amino acids. CDR3 DNA: TGTGCCAGTAGTACAGGACAGGGGATGTACAATGAGCAGTTCTTC. It specifies CASSTGQGMYNEQFF.

This rearrangement joins TRBV15 to TRBJ2-5; 10 bases match TRBD2. This CDR3 is 18 amino acids long. J gave up 2 bases and V 2 bases, and 11 bases lay outside the gene matches. The germline CDR1 and CDR2 sequences are LNHNV and YYDKDF (reference sequence). The CDR3 spells CATSRLPGLATRQETQYF. Here the CDR3 DNA reads TGTGCCACCAGCAGACTTCCGGGACTAGCGACCCGACAAGAGACCCAGTACTTC.

The genes are TRBV5-1 and TRBJ2-7; 8 bases map to TRBD1. CDR3 length equals 14 residues. The trim removed 4 bases at V and 5 bases at J, leaving 8 bases unmatched. Germline loops: CDR1 SGHRS, CDR2 YFSETQ. The CDR3 sequence is CASSTRRGRNEQYF. The CDR3 region has the DNA TGCGCCAGCAGCACCCGCAGGGGGCGGAACGAGCAGTACTTC.

This clone has only one observation. The chain uses TRBV5-1 and TRBJ1-3; 8 bases are a match to TRBD1. The germline V gene encodes CDR1 SGHRS and CDR2 YFSETQ. The V gene end was trimmed by 6 bases and the J gene end by 0 bases; junction bases not matched to a gene: 5. This CDR3 has 15 amino acids. CDR3 DNA: TGCGCCAGCACCGTAGACAGGGGCTCTGGAAACACCATATATTTT. Encoded protein: CASTVDRGSGNTIYF. Looking up the rest from reference TRBV5-1 and TRBJ1-3 gives the full variable domain: KAGVTQTPRYLIKTRGQQVTLSCSPISGHRSVSWYQQTPGQGLQFLFEYFSETQRNKGNFPGRFSGRQFSNSRSEMNVSTLELGDSALYLCASTVDRGSGNTIYFGEGSWLTVV.

V is TRBV28 and J is TRBJ2-4; the D gene is possibly TRBD2 (7 bases). There are 18 residues in the CDR3. The germline CDR1 and CDR2 sequences are MDHEN and SYDVKM. Trimming pared 1 base from V and 0 bases from J, leaving 16 bases between. The CDR3 here is CASSLSGEGEIAKNIQYF. CDR3 DNA: TGTGCCAGCAGTTTATCAGGGGAGGGGGAAATAGCCAAAAACATTCAGTACTTC.

Only a few counts were recorded for this clone. The CDR3, as DNA: TGTGCCAGCAGCGCCGTCCTTGGGGGGACCAACTCCTACGAGCAGTACTTC. This codes for CASSAVLGGTNSYEQYF. The chain couples TRBV5-4 to TRBJ2-7; weak D call: TRBD2 (6 bases). The CDR3 contains 17 residues. The germline V gene has CDR1 SGHNT and CDR2 YYREEE (reference sequence). The V end was cut by 4 bases, the J end by 0 bases, with 20 bases between.

The V and J genes are TRBV13 and TRBJ1-1; possible D gene TRBD1, 5 bases. V was pared by 4 bases and J by 1 base, with 13 bases between. Germline V gene lookup returns CDR1 PRHDT and CDR2 FYEKMQ (reference sequence). The length of the CDR3 is 15 residues. The CDR3 DNA sequence: TGTGCCAGCAGCTCTCTAGGGAGGGGGAACACTGAAGCTTTCTTT. Residues: CASSSLGRGNTEAFF.